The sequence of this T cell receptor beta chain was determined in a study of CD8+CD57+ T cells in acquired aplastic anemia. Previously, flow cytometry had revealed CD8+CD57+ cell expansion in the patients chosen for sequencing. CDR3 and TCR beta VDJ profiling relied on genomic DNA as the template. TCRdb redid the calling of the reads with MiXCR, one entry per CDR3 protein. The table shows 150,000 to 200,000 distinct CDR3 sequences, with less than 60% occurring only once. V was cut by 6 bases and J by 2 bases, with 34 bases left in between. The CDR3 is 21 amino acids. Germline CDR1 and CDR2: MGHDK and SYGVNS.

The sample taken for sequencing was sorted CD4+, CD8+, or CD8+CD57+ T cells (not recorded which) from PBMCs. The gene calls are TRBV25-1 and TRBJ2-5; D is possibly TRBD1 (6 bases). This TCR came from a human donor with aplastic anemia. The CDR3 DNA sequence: TGTGCCAGCAGCACAGGGCCCCGTAGCTACCCCCAAAGGACAGTACAAGAGACCCAGTACTTC. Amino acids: CASSTGPRSYPQRTVQETQYF.